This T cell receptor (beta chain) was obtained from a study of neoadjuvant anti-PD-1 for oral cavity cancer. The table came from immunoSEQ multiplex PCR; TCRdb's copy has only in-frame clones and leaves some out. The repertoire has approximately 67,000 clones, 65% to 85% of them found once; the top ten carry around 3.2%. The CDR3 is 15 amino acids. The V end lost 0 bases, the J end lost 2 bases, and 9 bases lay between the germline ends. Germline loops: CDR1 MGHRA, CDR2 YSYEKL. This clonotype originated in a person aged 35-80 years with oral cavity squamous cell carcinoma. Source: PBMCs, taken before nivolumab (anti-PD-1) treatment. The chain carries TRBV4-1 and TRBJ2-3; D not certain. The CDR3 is CASSQDMVPTDTQYF. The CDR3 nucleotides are TGCGCCAGCAGCCAAGATATGGTCCCCACAGATACGCAGTATTTT.